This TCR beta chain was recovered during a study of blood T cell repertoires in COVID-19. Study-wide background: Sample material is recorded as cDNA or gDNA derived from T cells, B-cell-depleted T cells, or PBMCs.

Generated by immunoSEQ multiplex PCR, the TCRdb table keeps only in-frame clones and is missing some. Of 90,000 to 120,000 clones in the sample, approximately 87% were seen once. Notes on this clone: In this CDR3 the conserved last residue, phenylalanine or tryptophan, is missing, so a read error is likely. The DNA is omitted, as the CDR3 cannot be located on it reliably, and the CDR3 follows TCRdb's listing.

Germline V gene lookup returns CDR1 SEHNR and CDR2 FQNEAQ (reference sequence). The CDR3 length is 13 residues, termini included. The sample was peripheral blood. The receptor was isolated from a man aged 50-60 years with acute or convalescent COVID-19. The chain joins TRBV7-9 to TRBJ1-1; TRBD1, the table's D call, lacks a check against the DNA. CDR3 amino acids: CASSGGTGGFSFG.